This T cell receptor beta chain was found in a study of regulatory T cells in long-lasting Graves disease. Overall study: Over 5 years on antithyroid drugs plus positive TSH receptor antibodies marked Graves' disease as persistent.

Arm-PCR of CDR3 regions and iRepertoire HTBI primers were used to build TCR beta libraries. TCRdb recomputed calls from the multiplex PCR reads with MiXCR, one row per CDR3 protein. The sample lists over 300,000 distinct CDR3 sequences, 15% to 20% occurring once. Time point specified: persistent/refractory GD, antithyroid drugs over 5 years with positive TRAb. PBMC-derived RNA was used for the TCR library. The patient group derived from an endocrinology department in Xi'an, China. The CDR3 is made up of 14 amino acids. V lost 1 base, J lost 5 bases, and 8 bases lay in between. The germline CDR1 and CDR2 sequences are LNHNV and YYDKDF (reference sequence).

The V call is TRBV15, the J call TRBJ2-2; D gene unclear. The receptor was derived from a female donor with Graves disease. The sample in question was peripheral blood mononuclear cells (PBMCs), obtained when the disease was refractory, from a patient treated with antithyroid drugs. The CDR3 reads CATSRGLPTGELFF. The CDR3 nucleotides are TGTGCCACCAGCAGAGGACTTCCTACCGGGGAGCTGTTTTTT.